What follows describes a single TCR beta chain. This clonotype showed up many times. The clone's antigen remains unknown. Qualities for individual bases were not recorded, and no much larger clone is one base off. The V and J ends are trimmed by 0 bases and 1 base, leaving 6 bases between them. Reading the germline V gene gives CDR1 ENHRY and CDR2 SYGVKD. The CDR3 numbers 14 residues from cysteine through phenylalanine. The CDR3 DNA has 42 bases and is translated from base 1. Blood bank volunteers in Maryland, USA served as the healthy controls. For the sorted-subset TCR libraries, the starting material was some 940,000 sorted CD4+ or CD8+ T cells. Peripheral blood was subjected to Ficoll-Hypaque density gradient centrifugation to isolate PBMCs, which were then cryopreserved in liquid nitrogen. The study also sequenced paired sorted CD4+ and CD8+ subsets from healthy controls, HAM/TSP patients and MS patients.

The entry originates in a study of neurological immune-mediated disorders (dated by TCRdb to between 2018 and 2020). With regard to the full study: Peripheral blood TCR-beta repertoires from HTLV-I-associated myelopathy (HAM/TSP) patients, multiple sclerosis patients and healthy controls were compared by UMI-based sequencing. The roughly 99 TCR-beta libraries covered PBMC samples along with longitudinal samples, technical triplicates, and paired sorted CD4+ and CD8+ T-cell subsets. The cohort comprised roughly 65 subjects: roughly 14 HAM/TSP patients, around 35 multiple sclerosis patients and 20 or so healthy controls. The full study reports these points: TCR clonal expansion was highest in HAM/TSP patients and lowest in MS patients, with MS patients falling below even healthy controls. No identical CDR3 amino acid sequences were found to be shared among expanded clones across subjects, suggesting that TCR-beta repertoires were private in all groups.

cDNA synthesis used template-switch 5'RACE with a primer carrying a 10-nucleotide random unique molecular identifier tagging each TCR transcript. Over 160 million TCR-beta sequences, covering 15-18 subjects, were produced in each sequencing run. Total RNA was extracted with the RNeasy kit. The KAPA Real-time Library Amplification kit was used to amplify TCR-beta VDJ regions with primers targeting the TCR constant region and the 5'RACE anchor. Sample indexes and Illumina adaptors were added in a first PCR, after which library yield was increased in a second PCR. After Ampure bead purification, the TCR product of roughly 650 bp was size-selected on a 2% E-gel SizeSelection system. Library quality was checked on a Bioanalyzer, concentration was measured with Qubit, and libraries were quantified with the Kapa Library Quantification kit before pooling. Paired-end 2 x 150 bp sequencing of the libraries was performed on an Illumina HiSeq 2500. To increase sequence diversity, roughly 24-31% phiX was spiked into each library pool. For the original study's pipeline: The UMI-based MiGEC pipeline processed quality-filtered reads and removed over 80% of raw TCR sequences during error correction. IMGT germline references were used for alignment of VDJ genes, and clonotypes were defined by a unique CDR3 amino acid sequence together with V-J genes. Clonal expansion, Shannon diversity, and CDR3 relatedness (CalcPairwiseDistances, ClusterSamples) were evaluated with VDJtools, and phylogenetic trees were built with CLCbio workbench. Expanded clones were defined as having at least 8 unique UMIs, based on coefficient-of-variation modelling across technical triplicates. TCRdb ran its own pipeline on the public reads, namely fastp trimming at Q25 and MiXCR clone calling, and kept in-frame beta chains. Records with the same CDR3 protein are collapsed into one entry carrying the most frequent genes and DNA. TCRdb's processing, not the study's, gives the V and J calls here. Within this sample are tens of thousands of distinct CDR3 sequences, with over 5.5% of them counted one time only. The ten largest make up about 42% of the sample.

The receptor's source is a man aged 18-30 years in good health. The chain links TRBV10-3 with TRBJ2-5; the D gene remains uncertain. The sample consisted of CD8+ T cells from blood. The nucleotide sequence reads TGTGCCATCAGTGAGTCTCCAGTCCAAGAGACCCAGTACTTC. Translated, it reads CAISESPVQETQYF.